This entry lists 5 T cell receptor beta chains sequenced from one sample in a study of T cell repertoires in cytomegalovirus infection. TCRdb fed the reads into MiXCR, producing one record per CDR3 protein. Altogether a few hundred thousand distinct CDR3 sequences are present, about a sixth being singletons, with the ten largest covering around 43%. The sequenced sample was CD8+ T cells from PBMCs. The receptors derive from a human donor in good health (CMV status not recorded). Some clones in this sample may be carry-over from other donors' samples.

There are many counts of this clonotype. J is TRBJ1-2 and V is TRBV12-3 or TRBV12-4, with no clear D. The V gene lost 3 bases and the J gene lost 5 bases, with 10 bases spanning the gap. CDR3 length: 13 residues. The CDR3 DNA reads TGTGCCAGCAGTTTTGTTTCGGGTTATGGCTACACCTTC. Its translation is CASSFVSGYGYTF.

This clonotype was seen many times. The CDR3 region is CASSLAGGGNEQFF. The CDR3 DNA sequence: TGTGCCAGCAGCTTGGCGGGCGGGGGAAATGAGCAGTTCTTC. This chain connects TRBV6-5 to TRBJ2-1, with 7 bases that match TRBD2. The CDR3 loop spans 14 amino acids. The V gene's germline CDR1 is MNHEY and CDR2 SVGAGI. V was pared by 6 bases and J by 7 bases, with 9 bases of the junction left unmatched.

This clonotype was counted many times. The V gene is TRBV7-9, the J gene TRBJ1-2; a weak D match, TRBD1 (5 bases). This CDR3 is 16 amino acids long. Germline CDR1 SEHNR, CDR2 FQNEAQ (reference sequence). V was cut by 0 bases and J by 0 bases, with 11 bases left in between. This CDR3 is CASSLANRMTNYGYTF. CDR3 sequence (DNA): TGTGCCAGCAGCTTAGCGAACAGGATGACTAACTATGGCTACACCTTC. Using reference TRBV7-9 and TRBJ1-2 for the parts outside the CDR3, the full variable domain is DTGVSQNPRHKITKRGQNVTFRCDPISEHNRLYWYRQTLGQGPEFLTYFQNEAQLEKSRLLSDRFSAERPKGSFSTLEIQRTEQGDSAMYLCASSLANRMTNYGYTFGSGTRLTVV.

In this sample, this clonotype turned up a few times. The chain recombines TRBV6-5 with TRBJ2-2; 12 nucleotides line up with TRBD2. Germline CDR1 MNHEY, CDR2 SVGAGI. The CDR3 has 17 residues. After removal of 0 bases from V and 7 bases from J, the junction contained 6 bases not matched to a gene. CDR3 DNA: TGTGCCAGCAGTTACTCTGCTAGCGGGGGGGCCAACGGGGAGCTGTTTTTT. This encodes CASSYSASGGANGELFF.

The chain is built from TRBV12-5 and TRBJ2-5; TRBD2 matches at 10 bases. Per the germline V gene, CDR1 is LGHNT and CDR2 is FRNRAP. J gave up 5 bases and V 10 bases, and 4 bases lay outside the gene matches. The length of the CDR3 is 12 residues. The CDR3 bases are TGTGCTACTAGCGGGGGCGACGAGACCCAGTACTTC. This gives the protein CATSGGDETQYF.